The subject of this entry is one T cell receptor (beta chain). These data come from a study of technical replicates of blood from a few donors. Here immunoSEQ multiplex PCR was the method, and the copy in TCRdb shows in-frame clones only, minus some. Altogether about 88,000 clones are present, approximately 90% being singletons, with the ten largest covering under 0.3%. The source is a human donor in good health. The specimen was T cells isolated from PBMCs.

The CDR3 coding sequence is TGTGCCTGGAGTAATACTCAGGGGAACTATGGCTACACCTTC. Amino acid sequence: CAWSNTQGNYGYTF. This chain links TRBV30 with TRBJ1-2; D is perhaps TRBD1 (6 bases). The germline gives CDR1 GTSNPN, CDR2 SVGIG (reference sequence). V lost 2 bases, J lost 2 bases, and 12 bases lay in between. CDR3 length: 14 amino acids. Full variable domain (missing parts from reference TRBV30 and TRBJ1-2): SQTIHQWPATLVQPVGSPLSLECTVEGTSNPNLYWYRQAAGRGLQLLFYSVGIGQISSEVPQNLSASRPQDRQFILSSKKLLLSDSGFYLCAWSNTQGNYGYTFGSGTRLTVV.